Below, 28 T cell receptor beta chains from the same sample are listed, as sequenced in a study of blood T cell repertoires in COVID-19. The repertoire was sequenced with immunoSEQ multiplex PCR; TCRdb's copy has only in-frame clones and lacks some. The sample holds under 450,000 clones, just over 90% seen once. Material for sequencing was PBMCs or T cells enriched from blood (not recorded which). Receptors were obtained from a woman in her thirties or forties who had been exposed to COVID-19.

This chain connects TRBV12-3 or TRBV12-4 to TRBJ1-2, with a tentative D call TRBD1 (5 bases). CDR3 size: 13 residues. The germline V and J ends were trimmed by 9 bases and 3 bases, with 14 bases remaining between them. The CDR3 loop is CASRGGAHYGYTF. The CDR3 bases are TGTGCCAGTCGGGGGGGAGCTCACTATGGCTACACCTTC.

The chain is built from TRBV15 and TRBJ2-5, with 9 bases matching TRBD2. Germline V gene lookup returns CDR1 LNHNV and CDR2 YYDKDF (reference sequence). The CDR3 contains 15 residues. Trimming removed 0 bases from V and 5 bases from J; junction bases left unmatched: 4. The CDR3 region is CATSRDQAGGETQYF. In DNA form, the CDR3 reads TGTGCCACCAGCAGAGATCAGGCGGGAGGGGAGACCCAGTACTTC.

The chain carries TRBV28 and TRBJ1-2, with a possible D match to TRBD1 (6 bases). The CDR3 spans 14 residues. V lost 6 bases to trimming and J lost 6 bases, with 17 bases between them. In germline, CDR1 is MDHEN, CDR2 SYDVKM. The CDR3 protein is CASRPQGPYHGYTF. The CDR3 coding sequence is TGTGCCAGCAGGCCACAGGGCCCATATCATGGCTACACCTTC.

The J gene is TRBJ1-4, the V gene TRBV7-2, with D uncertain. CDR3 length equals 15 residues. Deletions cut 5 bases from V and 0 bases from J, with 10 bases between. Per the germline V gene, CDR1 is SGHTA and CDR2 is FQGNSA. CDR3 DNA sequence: TGTGCCAGCAGCACAACAGCGGCAACTAATGAAAAACTGTTTTTT. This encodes CASSTTAATNEKLFF.

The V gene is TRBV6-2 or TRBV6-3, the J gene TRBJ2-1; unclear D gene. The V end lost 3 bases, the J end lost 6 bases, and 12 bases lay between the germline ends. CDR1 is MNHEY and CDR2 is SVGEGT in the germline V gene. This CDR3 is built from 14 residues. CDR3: CASSYSYAGNEQFF. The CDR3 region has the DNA TGTGCCAGCAGTTATTCTTACGCCGGCAATGAGCAGTTCTTC.

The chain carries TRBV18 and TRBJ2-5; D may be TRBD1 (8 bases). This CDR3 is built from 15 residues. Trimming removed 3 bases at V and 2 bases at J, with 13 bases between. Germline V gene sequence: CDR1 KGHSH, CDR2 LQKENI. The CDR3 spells CASSPGQGGQETQYF. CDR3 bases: TGTGCCAGCTCACCTGGACAGGGAGGGCAAGAGACCCAGTACTTC. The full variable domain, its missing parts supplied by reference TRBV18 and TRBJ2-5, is NAGVMQNPRHLVRRRGQEARLRCSPMKGHSHVYWYRQLPEEGLKFMVYLQKENIIDESGMPKERFSAEFPKEGPSILRIQQVVRGDSAAYFCASSPGQGGQETQYFGPGTRLLVL.

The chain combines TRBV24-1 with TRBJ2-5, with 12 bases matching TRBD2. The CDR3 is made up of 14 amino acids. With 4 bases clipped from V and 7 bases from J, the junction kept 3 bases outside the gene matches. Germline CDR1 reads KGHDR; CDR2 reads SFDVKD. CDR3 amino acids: CATSDTGLAGTQYF. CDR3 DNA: TGTGCCACCAGTGACACGGGACTAGCGGGGACCCAGTACTTC.

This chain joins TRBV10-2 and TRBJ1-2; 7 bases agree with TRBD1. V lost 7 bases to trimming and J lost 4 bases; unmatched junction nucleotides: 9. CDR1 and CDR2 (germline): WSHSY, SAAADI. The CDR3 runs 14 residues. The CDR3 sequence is CASTEGGQSYGYTF. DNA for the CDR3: TGCGCCAGCACCGAGGGGGGACAGTCCTATGGCTACACCTTC.

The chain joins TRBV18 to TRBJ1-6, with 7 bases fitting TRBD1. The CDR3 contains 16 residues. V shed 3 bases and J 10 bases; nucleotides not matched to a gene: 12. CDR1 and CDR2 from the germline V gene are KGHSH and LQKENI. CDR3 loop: CASSPSPTGMGSPLHF. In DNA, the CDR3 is TGTGCCAGCTCACCGTCCCCGACAGGGATGGGGTCACCCCTCCACTTT.

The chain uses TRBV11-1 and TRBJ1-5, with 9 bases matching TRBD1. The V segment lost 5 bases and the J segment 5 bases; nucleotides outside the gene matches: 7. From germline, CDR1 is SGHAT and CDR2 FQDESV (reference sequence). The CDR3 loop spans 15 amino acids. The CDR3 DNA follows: TGTGCCAGCAGCCCTGGACAGGGGCCCCATCAGCCCCAGCATTTT. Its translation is CASSPGQGPHQPQHF.

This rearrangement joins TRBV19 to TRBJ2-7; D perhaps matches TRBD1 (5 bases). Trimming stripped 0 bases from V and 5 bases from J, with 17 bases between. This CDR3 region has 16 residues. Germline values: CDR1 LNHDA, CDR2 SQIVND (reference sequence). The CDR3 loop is CASSIDAGRVEHEQYF. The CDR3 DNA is TGTGCCAGTAGTATAGATGCAGGGCGAGTGGAGCACGAGCAGTACTTC. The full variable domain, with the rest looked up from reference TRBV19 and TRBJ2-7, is DGGITQSPKYLFRKEGQNVTLSCEQNLNHDAMYWYRQDPGQGLRLIYYSQIVNDFQKGDIAEGYSVSREKKESFPLTVTSAQKNPTAFYLCASSIDAGRVEHEQYFGPGTRLTVT.

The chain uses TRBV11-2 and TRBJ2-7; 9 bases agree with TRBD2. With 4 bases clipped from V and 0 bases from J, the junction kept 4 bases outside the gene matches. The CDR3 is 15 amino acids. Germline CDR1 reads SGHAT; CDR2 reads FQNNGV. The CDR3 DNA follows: TGTGCCAGCAGCTCTAGCGGGGTGAGCTCCTACGAGCAGTACTTC. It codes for CASSSSGVSSYEQYF.

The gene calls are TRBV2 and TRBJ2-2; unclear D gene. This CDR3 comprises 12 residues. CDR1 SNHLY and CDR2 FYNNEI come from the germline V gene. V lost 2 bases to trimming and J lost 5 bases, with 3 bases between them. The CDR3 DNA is TGTGCCAGCAGTGAATATACCGGGGAGCTGTTTTTT. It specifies CASSEYTGELFF.

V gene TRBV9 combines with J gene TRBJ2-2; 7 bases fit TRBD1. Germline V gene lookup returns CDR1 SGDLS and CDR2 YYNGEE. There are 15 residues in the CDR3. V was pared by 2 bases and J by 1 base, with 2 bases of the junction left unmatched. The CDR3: CASSVRTGNTGELFF. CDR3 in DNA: TGTGCCAGCAGCGTCAGGACAGGGAACACCGGGGAGCTGTTTTTT.

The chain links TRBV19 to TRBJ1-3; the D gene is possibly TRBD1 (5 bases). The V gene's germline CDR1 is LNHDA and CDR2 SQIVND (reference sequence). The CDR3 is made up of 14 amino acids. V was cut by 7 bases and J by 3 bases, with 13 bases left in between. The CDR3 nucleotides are TGTGCCAGTATGAGAACAGGCAGTGGAAACACCATATATTTT. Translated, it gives CASMRTGSGNTIYF.

As DNA, the CDR3 is TGTGCCTGGAGTGTACTAGGGATCGGCTACACCTTC. Translation: CAWSVLGIGYTF. The chain carries TRBV30 and TRBJ1-2, with D unresolved. Germline CDR1 and CDR2: GTSNPN and SVGIG (reference sequence). This CDR3 has 12 amino acids. The V gene lost 0 bases and the J gene lost 8 bases, with 10 bases spanning the gap.

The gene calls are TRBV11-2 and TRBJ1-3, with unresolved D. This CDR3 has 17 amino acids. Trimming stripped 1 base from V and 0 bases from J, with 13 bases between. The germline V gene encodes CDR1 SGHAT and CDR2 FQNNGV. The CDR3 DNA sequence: TGTGCCAGCAGCTTAGCCCCAGGCCGTACCTCTGGAAACACCATATATTTT. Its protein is CASSLAPGRTSGNTIYF. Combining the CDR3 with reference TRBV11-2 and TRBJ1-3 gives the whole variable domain EAGVAQSPRYKIIEKRQSVAFWCNPISGHATLYWYQQILGQGPKLLIQFQNNGVVDDSQLPKDRFSAERLKGVDSTLKIQPAKLEDSAVYLCASSLAPGRTSGNTIYFGEGSWLTVV.

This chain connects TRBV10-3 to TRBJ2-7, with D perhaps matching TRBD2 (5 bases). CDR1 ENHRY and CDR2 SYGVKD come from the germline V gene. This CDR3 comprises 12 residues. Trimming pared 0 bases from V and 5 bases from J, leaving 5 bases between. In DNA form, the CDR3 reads TGTGCCATCAGTGAGTCGGGAGACGAGCAGTACTTC. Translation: CAISESGDEQYF.

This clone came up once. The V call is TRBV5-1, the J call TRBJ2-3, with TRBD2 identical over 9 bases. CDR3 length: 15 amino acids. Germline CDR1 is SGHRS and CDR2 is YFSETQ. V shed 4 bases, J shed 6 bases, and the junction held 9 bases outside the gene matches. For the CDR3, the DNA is TGCGCCAGCAGCCTAGCGGGACGGGGTGGGGATACGCAGTATTTT. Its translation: CASSLAGRGGDTQYF.

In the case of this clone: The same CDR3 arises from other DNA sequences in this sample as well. CDR3 bases: TGCAGCGTTGGGACAGCGAACACTGAAGCTTTCTTT. It translates to CSVGTANTEAFF. V is TRBV29-1 and J is TRBJ1-1, with D possibly being TRBD1 (6 bases). Trimming took 4 bases from V and 1 from J, leaving 7 bases between them. CDR1 and CDR2 (germline): SQVTM, ANQGSEA. There are 12 residues in the CDR3.

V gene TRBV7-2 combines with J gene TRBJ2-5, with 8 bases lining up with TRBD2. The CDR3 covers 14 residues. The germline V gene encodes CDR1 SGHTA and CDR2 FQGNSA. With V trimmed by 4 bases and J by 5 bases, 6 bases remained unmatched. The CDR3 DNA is TGTGCCAGCAGCTCCCCAGAGCGGGGGGAGACCCAGTACTTC. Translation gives CASSSPERGETQYF.

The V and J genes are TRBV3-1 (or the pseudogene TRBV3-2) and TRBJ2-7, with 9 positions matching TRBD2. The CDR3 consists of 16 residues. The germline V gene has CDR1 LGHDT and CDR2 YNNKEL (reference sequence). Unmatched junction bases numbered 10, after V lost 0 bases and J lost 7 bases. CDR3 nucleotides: TGTGCCAGCAGCCAAGACCCTGCGGGGGGGCCGAGGGAGCAGTACTTC. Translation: CASSQDPAGGPREQYF.

CDR3 sequence reads: CASRPFPGQGNTEAFF. The CDR3 region has the DNA TGCGCCAGCAGACCATTTCCGGGACAGGGGAACACTGAAGCTTTCTTT. V gene TRBV5-1 combines with J gene TRBJ1-1; 9 bases match TRBD1. The CDR3 covers 16 residues. The junction had 9 bases not matched to a gene; V was cut back by 5 bases and J by 1 base. Germline V gives CDR1 SGHRS, CDR2 YFSETQ.

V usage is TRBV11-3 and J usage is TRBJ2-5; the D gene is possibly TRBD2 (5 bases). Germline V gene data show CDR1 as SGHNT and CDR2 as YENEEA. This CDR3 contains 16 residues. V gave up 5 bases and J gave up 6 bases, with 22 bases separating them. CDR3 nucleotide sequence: TGTGCCAGCAGCCCATCCCCCGGCGTAGGAGGAAAGACCCAGTACTTC. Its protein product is CASSPSPGVGGKTQYF.

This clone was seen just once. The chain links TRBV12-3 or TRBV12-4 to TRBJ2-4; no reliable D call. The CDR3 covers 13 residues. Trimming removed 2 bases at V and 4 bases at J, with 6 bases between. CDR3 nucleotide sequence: TGTGCCAGCAGTTTAAGCGAGAAAAACATTCAGTACTTC. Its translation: CASSLSEKNIQYF.

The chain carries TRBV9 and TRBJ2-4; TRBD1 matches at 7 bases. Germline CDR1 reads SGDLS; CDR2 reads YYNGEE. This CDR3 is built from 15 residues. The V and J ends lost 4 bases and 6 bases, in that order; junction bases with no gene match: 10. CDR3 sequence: CASSSQGVKGNIQYF. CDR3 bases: TGTGCCAGCAGCTCCCAGGGGGTAAAGGGAAACATTCAGTACTTC.

CDR3 protein: CASSTWDSLAKNIQYF. DNA of the CDR3: TGTGCCAGCAGCACATGGGACAGCCTAGCCAAAAACATTCAGTACTTC. The chain uses TRBV11-2 and TRBJ2-4; TRBD1 matches at 7 bases. V shed 5 bases, J shed 0 bases, and the junction held 7 bases outside the gene matches. CDR3 length equals 16 residues. Germline V gene lookup returns CDR1 SGHAT and CDR2 FQNNGV. The full variable domain, with the rest looked up from reference TRBV11-2 and TRBJ2-4, is EAGVAQSPRYKIIEKRQSVAFWCNPISGHATLYWYQQILGQGPKLLIQFQNNGVVDDSQLPKDRFSAERLKGVDSTLKIQPAKLEDSAVYLCASSTWDSLAKNIQYFGAGTRLSVL.

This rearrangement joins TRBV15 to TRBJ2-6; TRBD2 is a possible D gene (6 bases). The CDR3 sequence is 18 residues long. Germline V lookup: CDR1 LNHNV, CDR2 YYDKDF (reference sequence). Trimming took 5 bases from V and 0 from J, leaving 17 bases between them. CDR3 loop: CATSRKTGTLSGANVLTF. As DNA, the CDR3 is TGTGCCACCAGCCGAAAAACCGGGACTCTCTCTGGGGCCAACGTCCTGACTTTC.